A selection of T cell receptor beta chains follows, all from one sample in a study of blood T cell repertoires in COVID-19. Here immunoSEQ multiplex PCR was the method, and the copy in TCRdb shows in-frame clones only, minus some. The sample carries about 200,000 clones, 89% recorded once. Source material: PBMCs or T cells enriched from blood (not recorded which). The receptors originated from a woman in her 30s with acute COVID-19. Both conserved end residues are part of each CDR3. Each record gives: clone size, V gene, J gene, D gene, CDR3 protein, CDR3 DNA. The D gene is left open where the match is weak. Clone size is shown for a subset of rows, as once, few, many or a class of expanded clone.

clone size: NA
V gene: TRBV3-1/TRBV3-2
J gene: TRBJ2-7
D gene: NA
CDR3 protein: CASSPSTAGIYEQYF
CDR3 DNA: TGTGCCAGCAGCCCGTCGACGGCAGGGATCTACGAGCAGTACTTC

clone size: NA
V gene: TRBV19
J gene: TRBJ2-7
D gene: TRBD1
CDR3 protein: CASSMAPGQGFYEQYF
CDR3 DNA: TGTGCCAGTAGTATGGCGCCGGGACAGGGTTTCTACGAGCAGTACTTC

clone size: NA
V gene: TRBV3-1/TRBV3-2
J gene: TRBJ1-6
D gene: NA
CDR3 protein: CASSQAPDRISPLHF
CDR3 DNA: TGTGCCAGCAGCCAGGCCCCTGACAGGATTTCACCCCTCCACTTT

clone size: NA
V gene: TRBV7-2
J gene: TRBJ1-2
D gene: NA
CDR3 protein: CASSLPGSRQASGYTF
CDR3 DNA: TGTGCCAGCAGCTTACCAGGGTCTAGACAGGCGAGTGGCTACACCTTC

clone size: NA
V gene: TRBV24-1
J gene: TRBJ2-3
D gene: TRBD2
CDR3 protein: CATSDPKPGLAIDTQYF
CDR3 DNA: TGTGCCACCAGTGACCCTAAACCGGGACTAGCGATCGATACGCAGTATTTT

clone size: NA
V gene: TRBV6-1
J gene: TRBJ2-4
D gene: NA
CDR3 protein: CASSEQGTRAKNIQYF
CDR3 DNA: TGTGCCAGCAGTGAACAGGGCACCCGAGCCAAAAACATTCAGTACTTC

clone size: NA
V gene: TRBV2
J gene: TRBJ2-2
D gene: TRBD1
CDR3 protein: CASSQGTGTNTGELFF
CDR3 DNA: TGTGCCAGCAGTCAAGGGACAGGGACTAACACCGGGGAGCTGTTTTTT

clone size: NA
V gene: TRBV27
J gene: TRBJ2-1
D gene: TRBD1
CDR3 protein: CASSLSGTGVGISQQFF
CDR3 DNA: TGTGCCAGCAGTTTATCGGGGACAGGGGTCGGGATAAGTCAGCAGTTCTTC

clone size: NA
V gene: TRBV7-2
J gene: TRBJ1-4
D gene: NA
CDR3 protein: CASSYNGGNEKLFF
CDR3 DNA: TGTGCCAGCAGTTATAACGGGGGGAATGAAAAACTGTTTTTT

clone size: NA
V gene: TRBV10-1
J gene: TRBJ1-3
D gene: NA
CDR3 protein: CATSPGANSGNTIYF
CDR3 DNA: TGCGCCACAAGTCCAGGGGCTAACTCTGGAAACACCATATATTTT

clone size: NA
V gene: TRBV25-1
J gene: TRBJ1-5
D gene: NA
CDR3 protein: CASSEYRVIQPQHF
CDR3 DNA: TGTGCCAGCAGTGAGTACAGGGTGATTCAGCCCCAGCATTTT

clone size: NA
V gene: TRBV27
J gene: TRBJ1-5
D gene: TRBD1
CDR3 protein: CASRITGDHQPQHF
CDR3 DNA: TGTGCCAGCAGGATAACAGGGGACCATCAGCCCCAGCATTTT

clone size: NA
V gene: TRBV2
J gene: TRBJ2-2
D gene: TRBD2
CDR3 protein: CASKRLAVNTGELFF
CDR3 DNA: TGTGCCAGCAAAAGACTAGCGGTGAACACCGGGGAGCTGTTTTTT

clone size: NA
V gene: TRBV5-1
J gene: TRBJ1-4
D gene: TRBD1
CDR3 protein: CASSTGEEKLFF
CDR3 DNA: TGCGCCAGCAGCACAGGGGAGGAAAAACTGTTTTTT

clone size: NA
V gene: TRBV6-2/TRBV6-3
J gene: TRBJ1-1
D gene: NA
CDR3 protein: CASSSRTGNTEAFF
CDR3 DNA: TGTGCCAGCAGTTCGCGTACAGGGAACACTGAAGCTTTCTTT

clone size: NA
V gene: TRBV18
J gene: TRBJ1-3
D gene: TRBD1
CDR3 protein: CASSPQGAGNTIYF
CDR3 DNA: TGTGCCAGCTCACCGCAGGGGGCAGGAAACACCATATATTTT

clone size: once
V gene: TRBV4-1
J gene: TRBJ1-5
D gene: NA
CDR3 protein: CASSQVGGNSNQPQHF
CDR3 DNA: TGCGCCAGCAGCCAAGTTGGTGGCAATAGCAATCAGCCCCAGCATTTT

clone size: NA
V gene: TRBV14
J gene: TRBJ2-5
D gene: TRBD1
CDR3 protein: CASSQAPGQGYQETQYF
CDR3 DNA: TGTGCCAGCAGCCAAGCCCCGGGACAGGGCTATCAAGAGACCCAGTACTTC

clone size: few
V gene: TRBV18
J gene: TRBJ1-1
D gene: TRBD1
CDR3 protein: CASSPGTGLFNTEAFF
CDR3 DNA: TGTGCCAGCTCACCGGGGACAGGGCTTTTTAACACTGAAGCTTTCTTT

clone size: NA
V gene: TRBV4-1
J gene: TRBJ2-1
D gene: TRBD2
CDR3 protein: CASSQVGSASGGARNEQFF
CDR3 DNA: TGCGCCAGCAGCCAAGTTGGTTCGGCTAGCGGGGGGGCCCGCAATGAGCAGTTCTTC

clone size: once
V gene: TRBV6-2/TRBV6-3
J gene: TRBJ2-3
D gene: NA
CDR3 protein: CASSYSPGVLENTQYF
CDR3 DNA: TGTGCCAGCAGTTACTCTCCGGGAGTTTTAGAGAATACGCAGTATTTT

clone size: NA
V gene: TRBV10-3
J gene: TRBJ2-7
D gene: TRBD1
CDR3 protein: CAISGGTGFFSYEQYF
CDR3 DNA: TGTGCCATCAGTGGGGGGACAGGTTTTTTTTCCTACGAGCAGTACTTC

clone size: NA
V gene: TRBV9
J gene: TRBJ1-6
D gene: NA
CDR3 protein: CASSPYGAEESVLHF
CDR3 DNA: TGTGCCAGCAGCCCATATGGGGCAGAAGAGTCTGTCCTCCACTTT

clone size: NA
V gene: TRBV6-1
J gene: TRBJ1-1
D gene: NA
CDR3 protein: CASSEVEDTEAFF
CDR3 DNA: TGTGCCAGCAGTGAAGTTGAGGACACTGAAGCTTTCTTT

clone size: NA
V gene: TRBV5-4
J gene: TRBJ2-1
D gene: NA
CDR3 protein: CASSLWGTVGEDEQFF
CDR3 DNA: TGTGCCAGCAGCTTGTGGGGGACGGTGGGGGAGGATGAGCAGTTCTTC

clone size: once
V gene: TRBV5-1
J gene: TRBJ1-2
D gene: NA
CDR3 protein: CASSLGQVNYGYTF
CDR3 DNA: TGCGCCAGCAGCTTGGGGCAGGTGAACTATGGCTACACCTTC